A single sample gave rise to the 30 T cell receptor beta chains below, sequenced in a study of Ad26.COV2.S vaccination and SARS-CoV-2 variants. Treatment defined: approximately 18 received Ad26.COV2.S at low or high dose, single or two shots; a few received placebo; per-sample allocation not given. Specimens were obtained on day 63 following the first vaccine or placebo injection. Method: immunoSEQ multiplex PCR; TCRdb's copy keeps in-frame clones and lacks some. Here the sample spans roughly 700,000 clones, approximately 88% being singletons. This sample comprised peripheral blood, obtained in a trial of Ad26.COV2.S vaccine versus placebo. The receptor source for this set is a person between 18 and 65 years old who received the Ad26.COV2.S COVID-19 vaccine or a placebo.

This chain joins TRBV12-5 and TRBJ2-5, with D hard to call. Trimming removed 5 bases at V and 2 bases at J, with 9 bases between. Germline assignment: CDR1 LGHNT and CDR2 FRNRAP. CDR3 size: 13 residues. CDR3 amino acids: CASGPGKQETQYF. In DNA form, the CDR3 reads TGTGCTAGTGGTCCAGGAAAACAAGAGACCCAGTACTTC.

V usage is TRBV7-2 and J usage is TRBJ1-2; 7 bases line up with TRBD1. Germline-derived CDR1 and CDR2 are SGHTA and FQGNSA. The ends lost 6 bases at V and 4 bases at J; junction bases unmatched: 5. The CDR3 is 13 amino acids. CDR3 residues: CASSSTGPYGYTF. The CDR3 region has the DNA TGTGCCAGCAGTTCGACAGGGCCCTATGGCTACACCTTC.

The rearrangement links TRBV27 to TRBJ2-5, with 10 bases identical to TRBD2. CDR1 is MNHEY, CDR2 SMNVEV, per germline (reference sequence). The V gene end was trimmed by 8 bases and the J gene end by 4 bases; junction bases not matched to a gene: 7. The CDR3 sequence is 14 residues long. DNA for the CDR3: TGTGCCAGCGGGCCTCTAGCGGGAGTAGAGACCCAGTACTTC. This translates into CASGPLAGVETQYF.

V usage is TRBV6-2 or TRBV6-3 and J usage is TRBJ2-3, with 10 nucleotides matching TRBD1. V shed 0 bases, J shed 3 bases, and the junction held 3 bases outside the gene matches. The CDR3 has 16 amino acids. Looked up from germline, CDR1 is MNHEY and CDR2 is SVGEGT. The CDR3 DNA reads as TGTGCCAGCAGTTACTCGACAGGGGGCGGAACAGATACGCAGTATTTT. It is translated as CASSYSTGGGTDTQYF.

The chain combines TRBV11-3 with TRBJ2-3; D is perhaps TRBD1 or TRBD2 (6 bases each). The length of the CDR3 is 16 residues. Germline CDR1 SGHNT, CDR2 YENEEA. V lost 5 bases and J 3 bases, leaving 18 bases between the germline ends. Here the CDR3 reads CASSGHGGRGTDTQYF. In DNA form, the CDR3 reads TGTGCCAGCAGCGGACACGGGGGCCGGGGGACAGATACGCAGTATTTT. Full variable domain (missing parts from reference TRBV11-3 and TRBJ2-3): EAGVVQSPRYKIIEKKQPVAFWCNPISGHNTLYWYLQNLGQGPELLIRYENEEAVDDSQLPKDRFSAERLKGVDSTLKIQPAELGDSAVYLCASSGHGGRGTDTQYFGPGTRLTVL.

The gene calls are TRBV25-1 and TRBJ1-2; no firm D call. Germline V gene lookup returns CDR1 MGHDK and CDR2 SYGVNS. Trimming shortened V by 7 bases and J by 8 bases, and 14 bases separated the two germline ends. The CDR3 has 12 residues. CDR3 nucleotide sequence: TGTGCCAGCATCGACCTGTCGGGGGGCTACACCTTC. This encodes CASIDLSGGYTF.

The CDR3 DNA is TGTGCCAGCAGCTTAGCCCCTCGGGTTTATGGCTACACCTTC. Residues: CASSLAPRVYGYTF. The V call is TRBV5-8, the J call TRBJ1-2, with D hard to call. The germline V gene has CDR1 SGHTS and CDR2 YDEGEE. The ends were cut back, 2 bases at V and 5 bases at J, with 13 bases in the middle. The CDR3 extends over 14 amino acids.

This clone was seen repeatedly, ten times or more. V usage is TRBV30 and J usage is TRBJ1-3; 8 nucleotides align to TRBD1. The CDR3 totals 17 residues. The germline V gene encodes CDR1 GTSNPN and CDR2 SVGIG (reference sequence). V was pared by 7 bases and J by 0 bases, with 14 bases of the junction left unmatched. CDR3 nucleotides: TGTGCCTACTCCCGGGCAGGGGGCGCGGGCTCTGGAAACACCATATATTTT. This sequence encodes CAYSRAGGAGSGNTIYF.

The J gene is TRBJ2-3, the V gene TRBV5-4; 12 bases match TRBD2. The CDR3 runs to 16 residues. J lost 2 bases, V lost 4 bases, and 5 bases had no gene match. Germline-derived CDR1 and CDR2 are SGHNT and YYREEE (reference sequence). The CDR3 DNA reads as TGTGCCAGCAGCCGGAGGACTAGCGGGGTCACAGATACGCAGTATTTT. Its protein product is CASSRRTSGVTDTQYF.

CDR3 protein: CAWSSGGGQYF. The CDR3 DNA follows: TGTGCCTGGAGCTCCGGGGGAGGACAGTACTTC. This rearrangement joins TRBV30 to TRBJ2-5, with D possibly matching TRBD2 (6 bases). V was trimmed by 3 bases and J by 11 bases, leaving 13 bases between them. The CDR3 is 11 amino acids. Per germline, CDR1 GTSNPN and CDR2 SVGIG (reference sequence). The variable domain in full, completed from reference TRBV30 and TRBJ2-5, reads SQTIHQWPATLVQPVGSPLSLECTVEGTSNPNLYWYRQAAGRGLQLLFYSVGIGQISSEVPQNLSASRPQDRQFILSSKKLLLSDSGFYLCAWSSGGGQYFGPGTRLLVL.

The chain has TRBV6-5 and TRBJ2-3; a possible D gene is TRBD2 (6 bases). Germline lookup yields CDR1 MNHEY and CDR2 SVGAGI. V lost 6 bases and J lost 3, with 16 bases in between. The length of the CDR3 is 15 residues. The CDR3: CASSPSGDVTDTQYF. CDR3 DNA: TGTGCCAGCAGCCCCTCGGGGGATGTAACAGATACGCAGTATTTT.

The V and J genes are TRBV5-6 and TRBJ1-4, with a tentative D call TRBD1 (6 bases). CDR1 and CDR2 from the germline V gene are SGHDT and YYEEEE. The V end lost 1 base, the J end lost 9 bases, and 13 bases lay between the germline ends. The CDR3 consists of 14 residues. The CDR3 DNA is TGTGCCAGCAGCTTGTTCGCGGACAGTCAAAAACTGTTTTTT. This gives the protein CASSLFADSQKLFF.

The chain uses TRBV15 and TRBJ2-4; 8 nucleotides align to TRBD2. After removal of 5 bases from V and 0 bases from J, the junction contained 6 bases not matched to a gene. CDR3 length: 16 residues. Germline CDR1 reads LNHNV; CDR2 reads YYDKDF (reference sequence). Here the CDR3 reads CATSGGAGVAKNIQYF. The CDR3 DNA is TGTGCCACCAGCGGCGGAGCGGGAGTAGCCAAAAACATTCAGTACTTC. The full variable domain, completed using reference TRBV15 and TRBJ2-4, is DAMVIQNPRYQVTQFGKPVTLSCSQTLNHNVMYWYQQKSSQAPKLLFHYYDKDFNNEADTPDNFQSRRPNTSFCFLDIRSPGLGDTAMYLCATSGGAGVAKNIQYFGAGTRLSVL.

The V gene is TRBV5-1, the J gene TRBJ2-7; TRBD1 aligns across 11 bases. Germline trimming cut 5 bases from V and 5 bases from J; bases unmatched to any gene: 6. The germline CDR1 and CDR2 sequences are SGHRS and YFSETQ. The CDR3 covers 14 residues. For the CDR3, the DNA is TGCGCCAGCAGAGGACAGGGGGCAAACCACGAGCAGTACTTC. Translated: CASRGQGANHEQYF. Full variable domain (rest looked up from reference TRBV5-1 and TRBJ2-7): KAGVTQTPRYLIKTRGQQVTLSCSPISGHRSVSWYQQTPGQGLQFLFEYFSETQRNKGNFPGRFSGRQFSNSRSEMNVSTLELGDSALYLCASRGQGANHEQYFGPGTRLTVT.

The chain combines TRBV19 with TRBJ1-1; D gene uncertain. The V end lost 2 bases, the J end lost 1 base, and 5 bases lay between the germline ends. The CDR3 sequence is 13 residues long. CDR1 is LNHDA, CDR2 SQIVND, per germline (reference sequence). The CDR3 protein is CASSIWGNTEAFF. In DNA form, the CDR3 reads TGTGCCAGTAGTATATGGGGGAACACTGAAGCTTTCTTT.

The chain links TRBV2 to TRBJ1-1; TRBD1 might be the D (6 bases). V lost 7 bases and J lost 11, with 23 bases in between. Germline assignment: CDR1 SNHLY and CDR2 FYNNEI. The CDR3 covers 14 residues. DNA of the CDR3: TGTGCCAGCATTGGGGGCGCGGGGGGTTTAAGGGCTTTCTTT. As protein: CASIGGAGGLRAFF. The full variable domain, completed using reference TRBV2 and TRBJ1-1, is EPEVTQTPSHQVTQMGQEVILRCVPISNHLYFYWYRQILGQKVEFLVSFYNNEISEKSEIFDDQFSVERPDGSNFTLKIRSTKLEDSAMYFCASIGGAGGLRAFFGQGTRLTVV.

This rearrangement joins TRBV30 to TRBJ1-1; D not resolved. Trimming took 1 base from V and 7 from J, leaving 13 bases between them. CDR1 and CDR2 (germline): GTSNPN, SVGIG (reference sequence). This CDR3 region has 13 residues. The CDR3 nucleotides read TGTGCCTGGAGTGAAACGAGGGAAGGTGAAGCTTTCTTT. It is translated as CAWSETREGEAFF.

The chain carries TRBV27 and TRBJ2-1; 10 bases map to TRBD2. V shed 2 bases, J shed 3 bases, and the junction held 13 bases outside the gene matches. Germline CDR1 MNHEY, CDR2 SMNVEV (reference sequence). The CDR3 runs 19 residues. In DNA, the CDR3 is TGTGCCAGCAGTTTAGGCCCGCCCACCTGGACTAGCGGCTACAATGAGCAGTTCTTC. Encoded protein: CASSLGPPTWTSGYNEQFF.

V gene TRBV27 combines with J gene TRBJ1-1, with TRBD1 as a possible D gene (5 bases). The germline V gene has CDR1 MNHEY and CDR2 SMNVEV (reference sequence). Trimming pared 6 bases from V and 3 bases from J, leaving 8 bases between. The CDR3 sequence is 12 residues long. The CDR3 is CASRAGDTEAFF. The CDR3 bases are TGTGCCAGCAGGGCGGGGGACACTGAAGCTTTCTTT.

This chain uses TRBV3-1 (or the pseudogene TRBV3-2) with TRBJ2-5, with TRBD2 matching over 7 bases. Germline-derived CDR1 and CDR2 are LGHDT and YNNKEL (reference sequence). The ends lost 4 bases at V and 4 bases at J; junction bases unmatched: 6. The CDR3 spans 14 residues. The CDR3 loop is CASSRRLAGETQYF. CDR3 DNA sequence: TGTGCCAGCAGCCGACGATTAGCGGGAGAGACCCAGTACTTC.

This chain joins TRBV29-1 and TRBJ2-7; 11 bases match TRBD1. Germline CDR1 and CDR2: SQVTM and ANQGSEA. The CDR3 length is 14 residues. V was pared by 6 bases and J by 2 bases, with 6 bases of the junction left unmatched. The CDR3 sequence is CSVSRGQGAYEQYF. The CDR3 DNA follows: TGCAGCGTAAGCCGGGGACAGGGGGCCTACGAGCAGTACTTC.

This chain links TRBV5-1 with TRBJ2-4, with TRBD2 as a possible D gene (6 bases). The length of the CDR3 is 15 residues. V was shortened by 6 bases and J by 1 base, with 14 bases between the two germline ends. Looked up from germline, CDR1 is SGHRS and CDR2 is YFSETQ. The CDR3 loop is CASKGGGNAKNIQYF. As DNA, the CDR3 is TGCGCCAGCAAAGGAGGAGGGAATGCCAAAAACATTCAGTACTTC.

V and J are TRBV5-8 and TRBJ2-6; D ambiguous. CDR1 and CDR2 (germline): SGHTS, YDEGEE. Trimming shortened V by 4 bases and J by 0 bases, and 8 bases separated the two germline ends. The CDR3 covers 15 residues. DNA for the CDR3: TGTGCCAGCAGCCCGGGCGTCTCTGGGGCCAACGTCCTGACTTTC. Translating gives CASSPGVSGANVLTF.

V gene TRBV5-1 combines with J gene TRBJ2-3; the match to TRBD2 covers 8 bases. Germline lookup yields CDR1 SGHRS and CDR2 YFSETQ. CDR3 length equals 15 residues. The trim removed 0 bases at V and 6 bases at J, leaving 6 bases unmatched. The CDR3 nucleotides read TGCGCCAGCAGCTTGGTACGGCCGGGAGGGGATACGCAGTATTTT. Translated, it gives CASSLVRPGGDTQYF. The full variable domain, with the rest looked up from reference TRBV5-1 and TRBJ2-3, is KAGVTQTPRYLIKTRGQQVTLSCSPISGHRSVSWYQQTPGQGLQFLFEYFSETQRNKGNFPGRFSGRQFSNSRSEMNVSTLELGDSALYLCASSLVRPGGDTQYFGPGTRLTVL.

The chain combines TRBV29-1 with TRBJ2-2; D not resolved. CDR1 is SQVTM and CDR2 is ANQGSEA in the germline V gene. This CDR3 is 13 amino acids long. Trimming stripped 3 bases from V and 4 bases from J, with 9 bases between. In DNA form, the CDR3 reads TGCAGCGTTGACAGTTGGGGCACCGGGGAGCTGTTTTTT. Amino acid sequence: CSVDSWGTGELFF.

The chain couples TRBV4-3 to TRBJ2-3; D uncertain. The V gene's germline CDR1 is LGHNA and CDR2 YSLEER. The CDR3 covers 13 residues. The ends were cut back, 1 base at V and 2 bases at J, with 4 bases in the middle. As DNA, the CDR3 is TGCGCCAGCAGCCAAGTACTCACAGATACGCAGTATTTT. Protein product: CASSQVLTDTQYF.

The rearrangement uses TRBV9 and TRBJ2-1, with D unresolved. Per the germline V gene, CDR1 is SGDLS and CDR2 is YYNGEE. Trimming stripped 2 bases from V and 3 bases from J, with 12 bases between. The length of the CDR3 is 15 residues. The CDR3 coding sequence is TGTGCCAGCAGCGTGGGTCCGGCCTACTACAATGAGCAGTTCTTC. It yields the protein CASSVGPAYYNEQFF.

Only one count was recorded for this clone. The chain is built from TRBV19 and TRBJ1-2, with TRBD1 matching 11 bases. V was clipped by 6 bases and J by 5 bases; unmatched bases: 8. CDR1 is LNHDA, CDR2 SQIVND, per germline (reference sequence). CDR3 length: 15 residues. The CDR3 loop is CASSPGGQGAYGYTF. The CDR3 DNA sequence: TGTGCCAGTAGCCCGGGCGGACAGGGGGCTTATGGCTACACCTTC.

This clone was detected once. The chain combines TRBV4-1 with TRBJ2-5, with D perhaps assigned TRBD1 or TRBD2 (5 bases each). CDR3 length: 13 amino acids. V gave up 3 bases and J gave up 1 base, with 6 bases separating them. Germline V gives CDR1 MGHRA, CDR2 YSYEKL. This CDR3 is CASSQGTQETQYF. In nucleotides, the CDR3 is TGCGCCAGCAGCCAGGGGACCCAAGAGACCCAGTACTTC.

This chain links TRBV14 with TRBJ2-3; TRBD2 aligns across 7 bases. The CDR3 has 15 residues. The junction had 6 bases not matched to a gene; V was cut back by 2 bases and J by 4 bases. Germline V CDR1 and CDR2: SGHDN, FVKESK. CDR3: CASSQREGHSDTQYF. The DNA for the CDR3 is TGTGCCAGCAGCCAAAGGGAGGGCCACTCAGATACGCAGTATTTT.